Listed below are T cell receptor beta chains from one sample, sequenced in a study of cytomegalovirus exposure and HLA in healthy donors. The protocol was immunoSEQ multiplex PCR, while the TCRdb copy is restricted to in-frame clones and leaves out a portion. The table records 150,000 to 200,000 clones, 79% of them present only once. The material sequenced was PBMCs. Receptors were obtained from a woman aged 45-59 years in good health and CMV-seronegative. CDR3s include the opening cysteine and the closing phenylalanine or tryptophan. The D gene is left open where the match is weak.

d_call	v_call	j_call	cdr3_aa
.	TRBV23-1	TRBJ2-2	CASSQDPQGKPNTGELFF
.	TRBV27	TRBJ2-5	CASSRERGIPQYF
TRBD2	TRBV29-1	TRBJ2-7	CSVEEVSGGPEQYF
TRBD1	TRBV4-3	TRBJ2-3	CASSQEGTGAIPDTQYF
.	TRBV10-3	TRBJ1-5	CAISEIRSQPQHF
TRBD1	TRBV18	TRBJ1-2	CASSPSGQLYGYTF
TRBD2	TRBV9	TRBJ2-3	CASSVDSGGASDTQYF
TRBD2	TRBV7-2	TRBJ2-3	CASSDRPRGGQYF
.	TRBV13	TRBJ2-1	CASSLGGVYNEQFF
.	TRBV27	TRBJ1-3	CASSSWGTGSSGNTIYF
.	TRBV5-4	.	CASSSDSYEQYF
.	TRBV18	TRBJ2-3	CASSPRRTDTQYF
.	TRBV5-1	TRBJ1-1	CASSLSGITEAFF
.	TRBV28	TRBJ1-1	CASKSLGPRTEAFF
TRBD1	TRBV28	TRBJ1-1	CASSPYRGANTEAFF
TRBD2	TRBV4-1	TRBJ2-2	CASSLLSPTSGRNTGELFF
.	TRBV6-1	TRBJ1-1	CASSRQAAMNTEAFF
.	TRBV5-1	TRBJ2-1	CASSSVSFSYNEQFF
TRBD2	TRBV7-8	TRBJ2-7	CASSLLAGEYEQYF
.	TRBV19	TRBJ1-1	CASSIIWGRPNTEAFF
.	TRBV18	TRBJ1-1	CASSPAGTGLMGTEAFF
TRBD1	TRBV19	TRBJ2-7	CASAPGQGAYEQYF
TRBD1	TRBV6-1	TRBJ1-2	CASSRDREEGYGYTF
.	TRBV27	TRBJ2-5	CASSSSETQYF
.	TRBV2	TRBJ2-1	CASSEIGPSPNEQFF
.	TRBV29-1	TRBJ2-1	CSVTGRLAASSYNEQFF
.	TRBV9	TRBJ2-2	CASSVDSHTGELFF
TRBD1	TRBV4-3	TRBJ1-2	CASSQVRGQLYGYTF
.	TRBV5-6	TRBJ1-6	CASSWSGGREYSPLHF
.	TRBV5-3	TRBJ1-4	CATRDGHNEKLFF
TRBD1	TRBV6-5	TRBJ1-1	CAGGTGGRSTEAFF
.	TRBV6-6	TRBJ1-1	CASSYGGARRTEAFF
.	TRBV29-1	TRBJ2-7	CSAVRSSYEQYF
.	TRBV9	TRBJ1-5	CASSVDPGNQPQHF
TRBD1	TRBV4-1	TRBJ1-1	CASSQLQGGNTEAFF
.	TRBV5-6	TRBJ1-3	CASSSSGWRGDTIYF
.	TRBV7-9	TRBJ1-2	CASSLSDYGYTF
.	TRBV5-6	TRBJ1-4	CASSKNGGIATNEKLFF
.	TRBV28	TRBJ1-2	CASSPGLRGYTF
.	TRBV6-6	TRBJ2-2	CASSSGTLNTGELFF
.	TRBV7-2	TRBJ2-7	CASSLSAGAREQYF
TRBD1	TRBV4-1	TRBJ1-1	CASSQGRGRPEAFF
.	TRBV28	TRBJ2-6	CASNEQGIGANILTF
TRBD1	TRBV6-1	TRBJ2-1	CASSSQGYNEQFF
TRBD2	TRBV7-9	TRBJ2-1	CASIAGGGPWFF
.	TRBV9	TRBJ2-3	CASSVVSGPTDTQYF
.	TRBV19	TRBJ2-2	CASSSRGGELFF
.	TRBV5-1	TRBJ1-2	CASSLAAGPLSTTF
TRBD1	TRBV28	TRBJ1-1	CASSREDRATFF
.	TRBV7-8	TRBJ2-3	CASTQYMRQADTQYF
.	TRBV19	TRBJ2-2	CASSIQVNTGELFF
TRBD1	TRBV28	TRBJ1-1	CASYPGQLNTEAFF
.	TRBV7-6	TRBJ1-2	CASSQGNNYGYTF